These T cell receptor beta chains were read from a single sample in a study of blood T cell repertoires in COVID-19. This table comes from immunoSEQ multiplex PCR, and its TCRdb copy is limited to in-frame clones, with some not included. Among about 220,000 clones listed, around 83% were seen once. Sequencing was done on a sample of peripheral blood. These receptor sequences come from a woman aged 45-65 years with acute or convalescent COVID-19. CDR3s include the opening cysteine and the closing phenylalanine or tryptophan. The D gene is left open where the match is weak. Some rows mark clone size as missing; the rest say once, few, many or name a class of expanded clone.

size,V,D,J,DNA,CDR3
few,TRBV14,TRBD2,TRBJ2-7,TGTGCCAGCAGTCTTAGCGGGAGGGCCCTCTACGAGCAGTACTTC,CASSLSGRALYEQYF
.,TRBV24-1,TRBD1,TRBJ2-2,TGTGCCACCAGTGATACCCAGGGGGATTCGAACACCGGGGAGCTGTTTTTT,CATSDTQGDSNTGELFF
.,TRBV20-1,.,TRBJ2-4,TGCAGTGCTGCACGGGAAAACATTCAGTACTTC,CSAARENIQYF
.,TRBV6-5,.,TRBJ1-4,TGTGCCAGCAGTTATTCCGGTCGATCGGATGAAAAACTGTTTTTT,CASSYSGRSDEKLFF
.,TRBV24-1,TRBD2,TRBJ2-1,TGTGCCACCTCCGGGGGGATCCCCAATGAGCAGTTCTTC,CATSGGIPNEQFF
.,TRBV25-1,.,TRBJ2-6,TGTGCCAGCAGTGATTGGAGTCCTGGGGCCAACGTCCTGACTTTC,CASSDWSPGANVLTF
.,TRBV28,.,TRBJ2-7,TGTGCCAGCAGTGAAGCCGGGGTCTCCTACGAGCAGTACTTC,CASSEAGVSYEQYF
.,TRBV9,TRBD1,TRBJ1-3,TGTGCCAGCAGCGTAGGTGACGTGACAGGGTTAGGTGGAAACACCATATATTTT,CASSVGDVTGLGGNTIYF
.,TRBV5-4,TRBD1,TRBJ2-5,TGTGCCTCCTGGAAGGGGGCCTCAGAGACCCAGTACTTC,CASWKGASETQYF
.,TRBV19,.,TRBJ1-5,TGTGCCAGTTGTAGTTGGGTATCCGGGAGCAATCAGCCCCAGCATTTT,CASCSWVSGSNQPQHF
few,TRBV5-5,TRBD2,TRBJ2-2,TGTGCCAGCACACGGACTAGCGTCTTCACCGGGGAGCTGTTTTTT,CASTRTSVFTGELFF
.,TRBV6-1,.,TRBJ1-6,TGTGCCAGCAGTGATCTCGTCAGGCCGGCGCCCCTCCACTTT,CASSDLVRPAPLHF
.,TRBV4-1,TRBD1,TRBJ2-1,TGCGCCACCAGGGGGGACAGGGAGTACAATGAGCAGTTCTTC,CATRGDREYNEQFF
.,TRBV15,TRBD2,TRBJ2-3,TGTGCCACCAGCAGAGATGGAAGCGGGAGACGTATAGATACGCAGTATTTT,CATSRDGSGRRIDTQYF
.,TRBV25-1,.,TRBJ2-1,TGTGCCAGCAGTGAACAGGGCAATGAGCAGTTCTTC,CASSEQGNEQFF
.,TRBV24-1,.,TRBJ2-5,TGTGCCACCAGTGATTCCCGTGGGGACTCCTCGAAAGAGACCCAGTACTTC,CATSDSRGDSSKETQYF
.,TRBV29-1,TRBD2,TRBJ2-3,TGCAGCGTTGAGAAGCGGGAGGTTTCGAGGGGCACAGATACGCAGTATTTT,CSVEKREVSRGTDTQYF
.,TRBV3-1/TRBV3-2,.,TRBJ2-5,TGTGCCAGCAGACCCCATGGTGCGGGATATAAAGAGACCCAGTACTTC,CASRPHGAGYKETQYF
.,TRBV24-1,TRBD1,TRBJ1-1,TGTGCCACCAGTGAACAGGGGACCACTGAAGCTTTCTTT,CATSEQGTTEAFF
.,TRBV6-4,.,TRBJ2-1,TGTGCCAGCAGTGACTCATCACCCCAGCGGTACCGCTCCTACAATGAGCAGTTCTTC,CASSDSSPQRYRSYNEQFF
.,TRBV5-4,.,TRBJ2-1,TGTGCCAGCAGCTTGCCGGGGGAGAGCATCTATGAGCAGTTCTTC,CASSLPGESIYEQFF
few,TRBV7-2,TRBD2,TRBJ2-2,TGTGCCAGCAGGCGAGGGACTAGTGACACCGGGGAGCTGTTTTTT,CASRRGTSDTGELFF
.,TRBV6-6,.,TRBJ1-5,TGTGCCAGCAGTTTCTTAGATAGCAATCAGCCCCAGCATTTT,CASSFLDSNQPQHF
once,TRBV6-5,TRBD1,TRBJ2-3,TGTGCCAGCAGCTCAGGGGGAGTCACAGATACGCAGTATTTT,CASSSGGVTDTQYF
.,TRBV28,TRBD2,TRBJ2-7,TGTGCCAGCAGCCGACTCGGGGGGACCTACGAGCAGTACTTC,CASSRLGGTYEQYF
once,TRBV6-1,TRBD2,TRBJ2-3,TGTGCCAGCAGTGAGCATCTAGCGGGATCCCACACAGATACGCAGTATTTT,CASSEHLAGSHTDTQYF
.,TRBV11-3,.,TRBJ2-7,TGTGCCAGCAGCTTAGGGTACACGGAGATGTCTGACGAGCAGTACTTC,CASSLGYTEMSDEQYF
.,TRBV28,.,TRBJ2-7,TGTGCCAGCACCCTCCGGGGTGGGACCTACGAGCAGTACTTC,CASTLRGGTYEQYF
many,TRBV5-6,.,TRBJ2-7,TGTGCCAGCATCCTATGGGTCCCGAGGCAGAGCTCCTACGAGCAGTACTTC,CASILWVPRQSSYEQYF
once,TRBV12-3/TRBV12-4,TRBD1,TRBJ1-2,TGTGCCAGCAGTCGGACAGGAGATGGCTACACCTTC,CASSRTGDGYTF
.,TRBV7-2,.,TRBJ1-1,TGTGCCAGCAGCTTAGACGGAATGCGGTGGGACACTGAAGCTTTCTTT,CASSLDGMRWDTEAFF
.,TRBV20-1,.,TRBJ1-1,TGCAGTGCTAGTGGACAGCCTGAAGCTTTCTTT,CSASGQPEAFF
.,TRBV5-1,.,TRBJ2-7,TGCGCCAGCAGCCGAGAGCCACCAGGCGAGCAGTACTTC,CASSREPPGEQYF
.,TRBV6-5,.,TRBJ1-2,TGTGCCAGCACCCACTCCGGGGGGGGTGATGGCTACACCTTC,CASTHSGGGDGYTF
once,TRBV28,TRBD2,TRBJ2-1,TGTGCCAGCAGAGGGACAGGGGGCTCCCGACTAGCGGGAGGGGATGAGCAGTTCTTC,CASRGTGGSRLAGGDEQFF
.,TRBV6-4,TRBD2,TRBJ2-7,TGTGCCAGCACTTGGACTAGCGGGAGTACGAACGAGCAGTACTTC,CASTWTSGSTNEQYF
.,TRBV4-1,.,TRBJ2-1,TGCGCCAGCAGCCCCGGCCCGGGGGTCTACAATGAGCAGTTCTTC,CASSPGPGVYNEQFF
.,TRBV7-2,.,TRBJ1-2,TGTGCCAGCAGCCCCGCCTCGGGCAGGGTCGATGGCTACACCTTC,CASSPASGRVDGYTF
.,TRBV21-1,.,TRBJ1-6,TGTGCCAGCAGCAATAAGGTTGGCGGAAACCGGGACAGAGATAATTCACCCCTCCACTTT,CASSNKVGGNRDRDNSPLHF
few,TRBV27,TRBD2,TRBJ2-5,TGTGCCAGCAGCCCGACTAGCGGGAGGGCCTATGGAGGAGAGACCCAGTACTTC,CASSPTSGRAYGGETQYF
.,TRBV27,.,TRBJ1-3,TGTGCCAGCAAGTACAGGGCTTCTGGAAACACCATATATTTT,CASKYRASGNTIYF
.,TRBV19,.,TRBJ2-1,TGTGCCAGTAGAGACAGGATCTACAATGAGCAGTTCTTC,CASRDRIYNEQFF
.,TRBV28,.,TRBJ1-5,TGTGCCAGCAGTTTCCGGGGTAGGATTAATCAGCCCCAGCATTTT,CASSFRGRINQPQHF
.,TRBV10-3,.,TRBJ2-7,TGTGCCTCAACGGCTCAGGAGGCCTACGAGCAGTACTTC,CASTAQEAYEQYF
once,TRBV25-1,TRBD1,TRBJ1-2,TGTGCCAGCAGTAATGACCCAGGGGGCGACTATGGCTACACCTTC,CASSNDPGGDYGYTF
.,TRBV7-2,.,TRBJ1-2,TGTGCCAGCAGCTTAGCAGGGGGTTCCCCTTACACCTTC,CASSLAGGSPYTF
.,TRBV5-1,.,TRBJ1-2,TGCGCCAGCAGCTTGGAAGGGGTTAATGGCTACACCTTC,CASSLEGVNGYTF
.,TRBV30,TRBD1,TRBJ1-6,TGTGCCTGGAGGACTCCCGGGACAGTTAATTCACCCCTCCACTTT,CAWRTPGTVNSPLHF
.,TRBV2,TRBD1,TRBJ2-3,TGTGCCAGCAGTACCCCCCCGGGACAGGGGAAAGATACGCAGTATTTT,CASSTPPGQGKDTQYF
.,TRBV6-2/TRBV6-3,.,TRBJ1-1,TGTGCCAGCAGTTACGAACAGCGGAAAGCTTTCTTT,CASSYEQRKAFF
.,TRBV3-1/TRBV3-2,.,TRBJ2-5,TGTGCCAGCAGCCAAGACCAGAGGTTGTTGGAGACCCAGTACTTC,CASSQDQRLLETQYF
.,TRBV29-1,TRBD1,TRBJ1-2,TGCAGCGTTGAAGAAGGGACAGCTCTGTACACCTTC,CSVEEGTALYTF
once,TRBV2,TRBD2,TRBJ2-5,TGTGCCAGCAGCCCGACTAGCGGGGGGGGAGAGACCCAGTACTTC,CASSPTSGGGETQYF
.,TRBV28,.,TRBJ2-4,TGTGCCAGCAGTTTGGAAGGGAGGCTAAACATTCAGTACTTC,CASSLEGRLNIQYF
.,TRBV27,.,TRBJ2-6,TGTGCCAGCAGTACTGTTTCTGGGGCCAACGTCCTGACTTTC,CASSTVSGANVLTF